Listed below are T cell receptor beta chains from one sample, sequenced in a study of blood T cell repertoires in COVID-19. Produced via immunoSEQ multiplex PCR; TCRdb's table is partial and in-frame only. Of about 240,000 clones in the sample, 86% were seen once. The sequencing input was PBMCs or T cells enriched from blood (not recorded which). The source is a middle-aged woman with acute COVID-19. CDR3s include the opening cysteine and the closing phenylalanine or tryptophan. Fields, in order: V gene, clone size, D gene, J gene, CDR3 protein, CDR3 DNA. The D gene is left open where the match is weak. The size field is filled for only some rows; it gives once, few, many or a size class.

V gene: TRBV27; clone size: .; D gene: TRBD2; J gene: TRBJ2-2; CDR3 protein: CASSRGLAGILGGELFF; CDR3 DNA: TGTGCCAGCAGTCGTGGCCTAGCGGGAATTCTGGGCGGGGAGCTGTTTTTT
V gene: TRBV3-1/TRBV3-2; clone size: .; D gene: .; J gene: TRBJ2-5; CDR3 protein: CASSQPVEETQYF; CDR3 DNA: TGTGCCAGCAGCCAACCCGTTGAGGAGACCCAGTACTTC
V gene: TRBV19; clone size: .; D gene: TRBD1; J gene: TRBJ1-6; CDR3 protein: CASRNRGQDNSPLHF; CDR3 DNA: TGTGCCAGTAGGAACAGGGGGCAGGATAATTCACCCCTCCACTTT
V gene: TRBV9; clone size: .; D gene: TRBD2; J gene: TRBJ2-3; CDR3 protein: CASSVGGGADTQYF; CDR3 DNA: TGTGCCAGCAGCGTTGGCGGGGGGGCAGATACGCAGTATTTT
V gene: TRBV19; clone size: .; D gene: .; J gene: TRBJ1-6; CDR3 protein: CASSEGGHNSPLHF; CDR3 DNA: TGTGCCAGTAGTGAGGGAGGGCATAATTCACCCCTCCACTTT
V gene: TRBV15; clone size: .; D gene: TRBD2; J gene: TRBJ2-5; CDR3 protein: CATSRDLASGSGETQYF; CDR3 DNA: TGTGCCACCAGCAGAGATCTTGCTAGCGGGAGTGGGGAGACCCAGTACTTC
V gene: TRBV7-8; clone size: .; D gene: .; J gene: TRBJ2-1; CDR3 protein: CASSVVLPNEQFF; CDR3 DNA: TGTGCCAGCAGCGTAGTCCTCCCTAATGAGCAGTTCTTC
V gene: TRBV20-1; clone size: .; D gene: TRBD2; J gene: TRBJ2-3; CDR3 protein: CSASETSADTQYF; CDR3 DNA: TGCAGTGCTAGTGAGACTAGCGCGGATACGCAGTATTTT
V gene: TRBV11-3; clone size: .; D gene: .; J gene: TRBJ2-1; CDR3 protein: CASSFRSSYNEQFF; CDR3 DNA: TGTGCCAGCAGCTTCCGGAGCTCCTACAATGAGCAGTTCTTC
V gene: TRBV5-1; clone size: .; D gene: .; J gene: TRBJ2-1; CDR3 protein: CASSLSSGSGYNEQFF; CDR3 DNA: TGCGCCAGCAGCTTGAGTAGCGGAAGTGGGTACAATGAGCAGTTCTTC
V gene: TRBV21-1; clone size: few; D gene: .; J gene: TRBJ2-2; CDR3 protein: CASSETGMCGTGELFF; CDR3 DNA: TGTGCCAGCAGCGAAACAGGGATGTGTGGGACCGGGGAGCTGTTTTTT
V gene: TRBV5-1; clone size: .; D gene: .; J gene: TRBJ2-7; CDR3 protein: CASSVDPAYEQYF; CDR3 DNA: TGCGCCAGCAGCGTGGACCCAGCCTACGAGCAGTACTTC
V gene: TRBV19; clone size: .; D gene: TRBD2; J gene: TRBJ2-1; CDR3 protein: CASSRSGGANEQFF; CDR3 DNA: TGTGCCAGTAGTAGGTCCGGGGGGGCCAATGAGCAGTTCTTC
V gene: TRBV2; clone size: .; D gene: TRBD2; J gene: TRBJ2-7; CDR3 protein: CATRTSSYEQYF; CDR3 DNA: TGTGCCACCAGGACTAGTTCCTACGAGCAGTACTTC
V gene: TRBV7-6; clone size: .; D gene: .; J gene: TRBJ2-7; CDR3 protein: CASSGRADEQYF; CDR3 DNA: TGTGCCAGCAGCGGGCGGGCGGACGAGCAGTACTTC
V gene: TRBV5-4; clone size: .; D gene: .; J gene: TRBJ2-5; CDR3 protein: CASSLMAPETQYF; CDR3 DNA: TGTGCCAGCAGCTTGATGGCCCCGGAGACCCAGTACTTC
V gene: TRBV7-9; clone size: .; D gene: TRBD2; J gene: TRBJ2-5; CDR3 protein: CASRSPGLAGQETQYF; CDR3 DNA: TGTGCCAGCAGATCCCCGGGACTAGCGGGGCAAGAGACCCAGTACTTC
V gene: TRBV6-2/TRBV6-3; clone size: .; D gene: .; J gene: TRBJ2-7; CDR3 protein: CASSYSAQGFYEQYF; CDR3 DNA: TGTGCCAGCAGTTACTCCGCACAGGGCTTCTACGAGCAGTACTTC
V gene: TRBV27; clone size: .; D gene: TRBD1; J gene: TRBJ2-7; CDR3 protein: CASSAGTDIFGQYF; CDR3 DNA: TGTGCCAGCAGCGCAGGGACAGATATTTTCGGGCAGTACTTC
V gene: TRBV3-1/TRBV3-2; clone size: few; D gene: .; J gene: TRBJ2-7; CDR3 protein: CASSQDPYYEQYF; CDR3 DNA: TGTGCCAGCAGCCAAGATCCCTACTACGAGCAGTACTTC
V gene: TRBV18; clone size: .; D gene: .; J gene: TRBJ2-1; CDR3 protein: CASSNRGLNNEQFF; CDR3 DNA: TGTGCCAGCTCGAATAGGGGCCTAAACAATGAGCAGTTCTTC
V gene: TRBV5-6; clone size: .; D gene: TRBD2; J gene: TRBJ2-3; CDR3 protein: CASSPAGGDTQYF; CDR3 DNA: TGTGCCAGCAGCCCCGCGGGGGGTGATACGCAGTATTTT
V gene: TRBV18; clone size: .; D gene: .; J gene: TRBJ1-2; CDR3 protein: CASSPPSGYGYTF; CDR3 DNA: TGTGCCAGCTCACCACCGTCAGGGTATGGCTACACCTTC
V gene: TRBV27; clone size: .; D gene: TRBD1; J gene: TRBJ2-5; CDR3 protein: CASSRSTGEETQYF; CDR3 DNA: TGTGCCAGCAGTCGCTCCACAGGGGAAGAGACCCAGTACTTC
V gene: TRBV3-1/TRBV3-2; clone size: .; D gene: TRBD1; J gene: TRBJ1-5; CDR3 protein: CASSHSGTGVGQPQHF; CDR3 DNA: TGTGCCAGCAGCCATTCCGGGACAGGGGTTGGACAGCCCCAGCATTTT
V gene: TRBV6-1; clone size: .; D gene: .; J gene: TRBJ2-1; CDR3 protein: CASSEAGQWSSYNEQFF; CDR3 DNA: TGTGCCAGCAGTGAAGCGGGGCAGTGGAGCTCCTACAATGAGCAGTTCTTC
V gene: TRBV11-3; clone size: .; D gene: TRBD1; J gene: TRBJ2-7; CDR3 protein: CASSLDRVYEQYF; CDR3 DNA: TGTGCCAGCAGCCTCGACAGGGTATACGAGCAGTACTTC
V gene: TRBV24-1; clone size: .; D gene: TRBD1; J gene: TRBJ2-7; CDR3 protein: CATSDDREMNEQYF; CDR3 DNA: TGTGCCACCAGTGATGACAGGGAGATGAACGAGCAGTACTTC